The table lists the clone carrying this TCR beta chain with a few counts. The target antigen is unknown. This sample stems from a study of cytomegalovirus exposure and HLA in healthy donors. Study-wide points: Earlier analysis yielded a pattern in which most TCR beta V segments were productive about 90% or about 30% of the time. In all likelihood, a cluster of highly shared sequence variants was a sequencing artifact. There were reportedly fewer N-insertions in an Asian-associated ancestry cluster than the approximately 600-donor mean, in a later analysis. It emerged from a later analysis that several of the most significant clusters appeared to be linked to common viral pathogens.

The PCR used 60 Vbeta and 13 Jbeta primers. Profiled with immunoSEQ multiplex PCR; TCRdb holds only in-frame clones, not every one. This table holds fewer than 200,000 clones, approximately 9.5% found once. The CDR3 contains 15 residues. Looked up from germline, CDR1 is GTSNPN and CDR2 is SVGIG (reference sequence). The V and J ends lost 5 bases and 2 bases respectively, with 16 bases between them. This TCR came from a woman in her thirties in good health and CMV-seropositive. Sample: PBMCs. This chain connects TRBV30 to TRBJ2-1; D is perhaps TRBD1 (6 bases). In DNA form, the CDR3 reads TGTGCCTGGGGGTTTAGGGGACACCCCTACAATGAGCAGTTCTTC. It is translated as CAWGFRGHPYNEQFF.